This entry lists 3 T cell receptor beta chains sequenced from one sample in a study of T cell responses to AZD1222 COVID-19 vaccine. Profiling relied on immunoSEQ multiplex PCR, and the TCRdb table lists in-frame clones only, not all of them. The sample contains 95,000 to 100,000 clones, about nine tenths of which appear only once. Sequenced here: peripheral blood, sampled 28 days after the second AZD1222 dose. The receptors shown here come from an adult who received the AZD1222 COVID-19 vaccine.

CDR3 bases: TGTGCCAGCTCACCAGGGGACAGGGGTTACGAGCAGTACTTC. Protein sequence: CASSPGDRGYEQYF. The chain carries TRBV18 and TRBJ2-7, with TRBD1 identical over 10 bases. Germline V gives CDR1 KGHSH, CDR2 LQKENI. This CDR3 has 14 residues. J lost 4 bases, V lost 2 bases, and 2 bases had no gene match.

The V and J genes are TRBV5-1 and TRBJ2-1; a possible D gene is TRBD2 (6 bases). V was trimmed by 2 bases and J by 3 bases, leaving 15 bases between them. The CDR3 covers 16 residues. Germline V gene data show CDR1 as SGHRS and CDR2 as YFSETQ. CDR3 nucleotide sequence: TGCGCCAGCAGCTTTCAGGCGGTTAGCGGCTACAATGAGCAGTTCTTC. This sequence encodes CASSFQAVSGYNEQFF.

This clone has just one count. The CDR3 DNA sequence: TGTGCCAGCAGTGACCCCAGGGGGGTTATCGGCTACACCTTC. This codes for CASSDPRGVIGYTF. This rearrangement joins TRBV25-1 to TRBJ1-2; TRBD1 matches at 7 bases. This CDR3 contains 14 residues. The trim removed 3 bases at V and 8 bases at J, leaving 9 bases unmatched. The germline CDR1 and CDR2 sequences are MGHDK and SYGVNS.